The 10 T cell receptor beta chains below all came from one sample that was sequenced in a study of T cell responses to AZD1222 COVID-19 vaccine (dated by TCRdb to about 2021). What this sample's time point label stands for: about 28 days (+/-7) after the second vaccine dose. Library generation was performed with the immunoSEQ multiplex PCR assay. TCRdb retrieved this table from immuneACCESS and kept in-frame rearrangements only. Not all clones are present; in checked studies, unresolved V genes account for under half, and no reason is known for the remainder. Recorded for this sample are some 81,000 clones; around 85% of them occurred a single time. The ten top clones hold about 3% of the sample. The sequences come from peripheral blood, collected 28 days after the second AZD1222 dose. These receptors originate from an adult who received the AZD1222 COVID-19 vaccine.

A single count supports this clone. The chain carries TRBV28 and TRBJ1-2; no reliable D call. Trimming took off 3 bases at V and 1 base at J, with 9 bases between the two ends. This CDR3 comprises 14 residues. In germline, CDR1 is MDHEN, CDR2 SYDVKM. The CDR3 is CASSFSTDNYGYTF. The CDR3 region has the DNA TGTGCCAGCAGTTTTTCCACAGATAACTATGGCTACACCTTC.

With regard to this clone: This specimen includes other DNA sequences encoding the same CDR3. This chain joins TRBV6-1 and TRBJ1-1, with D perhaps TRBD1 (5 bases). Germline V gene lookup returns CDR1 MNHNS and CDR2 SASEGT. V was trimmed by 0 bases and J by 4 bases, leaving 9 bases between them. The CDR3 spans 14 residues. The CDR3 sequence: CASSEAGRATEAFF. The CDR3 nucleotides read TGTGCCAGCAGTGAAGCTGGCAGGGCCACTGAAGCTTTCTTT.

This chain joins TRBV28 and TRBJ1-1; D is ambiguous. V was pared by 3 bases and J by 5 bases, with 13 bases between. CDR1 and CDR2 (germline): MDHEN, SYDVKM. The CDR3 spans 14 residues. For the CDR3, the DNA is TGTGCCAGCAGTTTGTGGCCGGTGCAGACTGAAGCTTTCTTT. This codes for CASSLWPVQTEAFF.

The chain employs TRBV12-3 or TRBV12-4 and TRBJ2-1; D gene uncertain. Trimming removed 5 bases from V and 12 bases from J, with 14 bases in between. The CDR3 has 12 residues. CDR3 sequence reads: CASSTPLVGQFF. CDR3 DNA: TGTGCCAGCAGTACCCCCTTGGTGGGGCAGTTCTTC.

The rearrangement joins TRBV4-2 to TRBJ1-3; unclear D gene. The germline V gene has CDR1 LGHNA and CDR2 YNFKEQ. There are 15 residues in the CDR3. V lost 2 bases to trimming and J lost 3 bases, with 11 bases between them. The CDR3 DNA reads TGTGCCAGCAGCCAACCCGACTTTGGTGGAAACACCATATATTTT. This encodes CASSQPDFGGNTIYF.

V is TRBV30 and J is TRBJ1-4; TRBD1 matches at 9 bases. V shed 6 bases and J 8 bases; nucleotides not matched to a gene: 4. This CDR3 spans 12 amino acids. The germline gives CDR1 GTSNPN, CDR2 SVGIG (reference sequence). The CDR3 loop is CACRTGEEKLFF. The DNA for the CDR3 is TGTGCCTGCCGGACAGGGGAGGAAAAACTGTTTTTT.

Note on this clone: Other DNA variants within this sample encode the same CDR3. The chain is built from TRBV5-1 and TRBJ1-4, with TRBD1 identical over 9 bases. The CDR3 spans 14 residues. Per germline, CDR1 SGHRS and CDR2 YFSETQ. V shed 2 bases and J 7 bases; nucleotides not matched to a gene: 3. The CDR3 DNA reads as TGCGCCAGCAGCTTTGGACAGGGGCGTGAAAAACTGTTTTTT. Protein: CASSFGQGREKLFF.

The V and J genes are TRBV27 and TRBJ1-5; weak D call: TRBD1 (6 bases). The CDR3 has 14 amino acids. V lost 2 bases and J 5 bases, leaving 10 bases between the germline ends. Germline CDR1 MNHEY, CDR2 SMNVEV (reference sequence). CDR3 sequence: CASSLAGVDQPQHF. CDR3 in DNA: TGTGCCAGCAGTTTAGCAGGGGTGGATCAGCCCCAGCATTTT.

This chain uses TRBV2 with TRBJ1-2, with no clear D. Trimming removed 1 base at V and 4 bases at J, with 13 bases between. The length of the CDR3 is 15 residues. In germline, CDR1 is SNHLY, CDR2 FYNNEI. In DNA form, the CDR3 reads TGTGCCAGCAGTGAAGGGGGAGGCCGCGGCTATGGCTACACCTTC. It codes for CASSEGGGRGYGYTF. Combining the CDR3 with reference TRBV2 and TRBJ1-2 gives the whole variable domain EPEVTQTPSHQVTQMGQEVILRCVPISNHLYFYWYRQILGQKVEFLVSFYNNEISEKSEIFDDQFSVERPDGSNFTLKIRSTKLEDSAMYFCASSEGGGRGYGYTFGSGTRLTVV.

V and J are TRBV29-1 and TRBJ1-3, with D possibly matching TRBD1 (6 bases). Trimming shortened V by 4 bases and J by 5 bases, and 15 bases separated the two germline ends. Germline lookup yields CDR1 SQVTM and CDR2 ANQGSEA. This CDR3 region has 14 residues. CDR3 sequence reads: CSVAQTGSRNTIYF. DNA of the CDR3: TGCAGCGTTGCCCAAACAGGGTCTCGAAACACCATATATTTT.